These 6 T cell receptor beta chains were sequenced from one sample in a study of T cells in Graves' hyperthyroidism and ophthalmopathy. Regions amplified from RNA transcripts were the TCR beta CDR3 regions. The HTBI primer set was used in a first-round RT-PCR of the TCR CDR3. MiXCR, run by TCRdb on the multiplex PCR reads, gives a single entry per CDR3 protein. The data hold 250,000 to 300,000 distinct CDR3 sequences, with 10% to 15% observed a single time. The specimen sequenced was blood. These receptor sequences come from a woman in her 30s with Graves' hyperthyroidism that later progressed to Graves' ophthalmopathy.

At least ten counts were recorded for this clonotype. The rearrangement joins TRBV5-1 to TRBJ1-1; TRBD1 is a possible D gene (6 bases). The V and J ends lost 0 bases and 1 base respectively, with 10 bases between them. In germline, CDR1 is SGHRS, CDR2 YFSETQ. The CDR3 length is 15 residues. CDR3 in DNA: TGCGCCAGCAGCTTGGAAGGACAGACGAACACTGAAGCTTTCTTT. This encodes CASSLEGQTNTEAFF.

The CDR3 loop reads CAWSRGDSNSPLHF. CDR3 DNA sequence: TGTGCCTGGAGTCGGGGAGACAGCAATTCACCCCTCCACTTT. The V gene is TRBV30, the J gene TRBJ1-6, with D possibly being TRBD1 (5 bases). V lost 2 bases, J lost 7 bases, and 12 bases lay in between. Germline V CDR1 and CDR2: GTSNPN, SVGIG (reference sequence). This CDR3 is built from 14 residues.

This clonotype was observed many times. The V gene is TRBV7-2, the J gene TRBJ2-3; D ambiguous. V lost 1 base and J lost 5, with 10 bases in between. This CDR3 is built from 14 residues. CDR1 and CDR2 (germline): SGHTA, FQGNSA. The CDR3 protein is CASSLGGRRDTQYF. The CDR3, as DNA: TGTGCCAGCAGCTTAGGAGGACGGAGAGATACGCAGTATTTT.

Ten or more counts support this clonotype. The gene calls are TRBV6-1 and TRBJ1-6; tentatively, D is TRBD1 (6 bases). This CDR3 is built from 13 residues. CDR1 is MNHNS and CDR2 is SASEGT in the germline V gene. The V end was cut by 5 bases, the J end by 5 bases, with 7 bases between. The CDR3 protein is CASSWTDNSPLHF. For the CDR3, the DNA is TGTGCCAGCAGTTGGACAGATAATTCACCCCTCCACTTT.

CDR3 DNA: TGTGCCAGCAGCTTGGGCGGGAGGGCCTCTTCACACAATGAGCAGTTCTTC. Translation: CASSLGGRASSHNEQFF. The rearrangement links TRBV5-8 to TRBJ2-1; the match to TRBD2 covers 9 bases. Germline CDR1 is SGHTS and CDR2 is YDEGEE. The CDR3 is 17 amino acids. Trimming removed 0 bases from V and 5 bases from J; junction bases left unmatched: 9.

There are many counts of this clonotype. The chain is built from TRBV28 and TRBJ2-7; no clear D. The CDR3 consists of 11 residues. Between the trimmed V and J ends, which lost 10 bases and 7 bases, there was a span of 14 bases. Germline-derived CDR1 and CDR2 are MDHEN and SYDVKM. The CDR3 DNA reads TGTGCCACCCTAAGCTGGGAAGAGCAGTACTTC. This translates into CATLSWEEQYF.